This is a list of T cell receptor beta chains from one sample in a study of lymphopenia after photon versus proton radiotherapy. Repertoires were generated with immunoSEQ multiplex PCR, while TCRdb's copy carries only in-frame clones and drops some. The sample lists roughly 67,000 clones, approximately 90% occurring once. This specimen was peripheral blood, taken from a patient treated with photon-based radiotherapy. These receptors all come from a woman in her seventies with pancreatic cancer. The CDR3 runs from the conserved cysteine through the conserved F or W. D genes are given only for firm matches. Clone size is shown for a subset of rows, as once, few, many or a class of expanded clone.

cdr3_length j_call d_call v_call clone_size cdr3_aa cdr3_nt
17 TRBJ2-1 TRBD2 TRBV4-1 - CASSQTSVGISYNEQFF TGCGCCAGCAGCCAGACTAGCGTTGGTATCTCCTACAATGAGCAGTTCTTC
12 TRBJ1-1 - TRBV19 - CASGGGNTEAFF TGTGCCAGCGGTGGCGGGAACACTGAAGCTTTCTTT
21 TRBJ2-1 TRBD2 TRBV4-3 - CASSQELRRGWSGRGYNEQFF TGCGCCAGCAGCCAAGAGTTACGGAGGGGATGGAGCGGGAGAGGGTACAATGAGCAGTTCTTC
14 TRBJ1-1 - TRBV7-2 - CASTPEGGRGEAFF TGTGCCAGCACCCCTGAGGGGGGCCGTGGTGAAGCTTTCTTT
15 TRBJ1-1 - TRBV7-8 few CASSERGGMNTEAFF TGTGCCAGCAGTGAGAGAGGTGGAATGAACACTGAAGCTTTCTTT
18 TRBJ2-3 TRBD2 TRBV4-3 - CASSQASGRAIGTDTQYF TGCGCCAGCAGCCAAGCTAGCGGGAGGGCCATAGGCACAGATACGCAGTATTTT
13 TRBJ2-7 - TRBV6-1 - CASSGDNSYEQYF TGTGCCAGCAGTGGGGACAACTCCTACGAGCAGTACTTC
15 TRBJ2-3 TRBD2 TRBV25-1 - CASSESGTSPDTQYF TGTGCCAGCAGTGAATCCGGGACTAGTCCAGATACGCAGTATTTT
18 TRBJ2-1 TRBD2 TRBV12-5 - CASGLVQLRGSSYNEQFF TGTGCTAGTGGTTTGGTACAATTACGCGGGAGTTCCTACAATGAGCAGTTCTTC
16 TRBJ2-5 TRBD1 TRBV5-1 - CASSLLSGQEQETQYF TGCGCCAGCAGCTTGTTATCGGGACAGGAACAAGAGACCCAGTACTTC
14 TRBJ1-3 - TRBV29-1 - CSVLGVASGNTIYF TGCAGCGTTTTAGGGGTCGCCTCTGGAAACACCATATATTTT
14 TRBJ2-2 - TRBV7-2 - CASSPASRSGELFF TGTGCCAGCAGTCCGGCTAGTCGAAGCGGGGAGCTGTTTTTT
19 TRBJ2-3 TRBD2 TRBV5-1 few CASSSGLAGSHVSTDTQYF TGCGCCAGCAGCTCCGGACTAGCGGGATCGCACGTAAGCACAGATACGCAGTATTTT
13 TRBJ2-7 TRBD1 TRBV29-1 - CSVEGTGHNEQYF TGCAGCGTTGAGGGGACAGGGCACAACGAGCAGTACTTC
15 TRBJ2-1 TRBD2 TRBV11-2 - CASSLLAGIYNEQFF TGTGCCAGCAGCTTACTAGCGGGGATTTACAATGAGCAGTTCTTC
13 TRBJ1-2 TRBD1 TRBV11-2 - CASSSTGDYGYTF TGTGCCAGCAGCTCGACAGGGGACTATGGCTACACCTTC
13 TRBJ2-1 - TRBV2 - CASTGGLYNEQFF TGTGCCAGCACCGGGGGACTGTACAATGAGCAGTTCTTC
15 TRBJ2-5 TRBD2 TRBV7-9 once CASSPNGGGMETQYF TGTGCCAGCAGCCCTAACGGGGGGGGCATGGAGACCCAGTACTTC
15 TRBJ2-5 TRBD2 TRBV5-1 - CVSSLAGPGGETQYF TGCGTCAGCAGCTTGGCCGGTCCGGGAGGAGAGACCCAGTACTTC
16 TRBJ2-1 TRBD2 TRBV5-1 - CASSPGLAGRGNEQFF TGCGCCAGCAGCCCGGGACTAGCGGGAAGAGGCAATGAGCAGTTCTTC
11 TRBJ2-1 - TRBV29-1 once CSVGSGGEQFF TGCAGCGTTGGGTCCGGGGGTGAGCAGTTCTTC
12 TRBJ2-7 TRBD2 TRBV28 - CASNGLADEQYF TGTGCCAGCAACGGACTAGCTGACGAGCAGTACTTC
16 TRBJ2-1 TRBD2 TRBV9 - CASNYRGAGGPYEQFF TGTGCCAGCAACTATAGAGGAGCGGGAGGGCCGTATGAGCAGTTCTTC
15 TRBJ2-2 - TRBV11-2 few CASSFGTSNTGELFF TGTGCCAGCAGCTTCGGCACGTCGAACACCGGGGAGCTGTTTTTT
14 TRBJ1-1 - TRBV25-1 - CASIQTGMNTEAFF TGTGCCAGCATACAGACAGGCATGAACACTGAAGCTTTCTTT
15 TRBJ2-3 TRBD2 TRBV19 - CASSRLAGDTDTQYF TGTGCCAGTAGTCGGCTAGCGGGAGACACAGATACGCAGTATTTT
15 TRBJ1-1 - TRBV19 - CASTQHPGQNTEAFF TGTGCCAGTACCCAACACCCCGGACAGAACACTGAAGCTTTCTTT
14 TRBJ2-2 TRBD1 TRBV7-3 - CASRSTGDTGELFF TGTGCCAGCAGAAGTACAGGGGATACCGGGGAGCTGTTTTTT
13 TRBJ1-3 - TRBV30 - CAWSLSRGNTIYF TGTGCCTGGAGTCTCTCGAGGGGAAACACCATATATTTT
14 TRBJ1-5 TRBD1 TRBV6-1 - CAGSGDRALSPQHF TGTGCCGGAAGTGGGGACAGGGCTTTATCGCCCCAGCATTTT
15 TRBJ2-2 - TRBV6-5 once CASSYSELNTGELFF TGTGCCAGCAGTTACTCGGAGCTGAACACCGGGGAGCTGTTTTTT
17 TRBJ2-1 TRBD1 TRBV4-1 - CASSQDADRGRLNEQFF TGCGCCAGCAGCCAAGACGCCGACAGGGGGAGGCTCAATGAGCAGTTCTTC
12 TRBJ2-2 - TRBV30 - CAWAFETGELFF TGTGCCTGGGCCTTCGAGACCGGGGAGCTGTTTTTT
12 TRBJ2-2 - TRBV7-3 - CASSSPAGELFF TGTGCCAGCAGCTCCCCGGCCGGGGAGCTGTTTTTT